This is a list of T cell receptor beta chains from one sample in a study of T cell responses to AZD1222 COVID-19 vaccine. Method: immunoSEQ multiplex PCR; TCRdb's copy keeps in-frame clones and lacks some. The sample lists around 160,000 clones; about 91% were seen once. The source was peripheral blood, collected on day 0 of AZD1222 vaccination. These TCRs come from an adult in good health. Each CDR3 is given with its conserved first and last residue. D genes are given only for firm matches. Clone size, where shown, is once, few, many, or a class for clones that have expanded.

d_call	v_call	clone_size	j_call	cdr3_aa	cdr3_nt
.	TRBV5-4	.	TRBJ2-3	CASSFGSGPQDTQYF	TGTGCCAGCAGCTTCGGGTCAGGGCCACAAGATACGCAGTATTTT
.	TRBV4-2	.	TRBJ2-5	CASSPSTGTLQETQYF	TGTGCCAGCAGCCCCTCCACCGGGACTCTTCAAGAGACCCAGTACTTC
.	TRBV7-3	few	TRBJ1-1	CASSLFGGAEAFF	TGTGCCAGCAGCCTCTTTGGGGGGGCTGAAGCTTTCTTT
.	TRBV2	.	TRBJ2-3	CASSHSEGRKDTQYF	TGTGCCAGCAGTCATTCGGAGGGGCGTAAAGATACGCAGTATTTT
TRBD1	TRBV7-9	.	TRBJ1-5	CASSLGQGRGPQHF	TGTGCCAGCAGCTTAGGACAGGGGCGTGGGCCCCAGCATTTT
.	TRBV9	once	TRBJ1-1	CASSVDRGEAFF	TGTGCCAGCAGCGTAGACCGTGGAGAAGCTTTCTTT
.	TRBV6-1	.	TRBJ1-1	CASSERGNPEAFF	TGTGCCAGCAGTGAAAGGGGGAACCCTGAAGCTTTCTTT
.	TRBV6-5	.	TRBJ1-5	CASSRTESSNQPQHF	TGTGCCAGCAGTCGGACAGAAAGTAGCAATCAGCCCCAGCATTTT
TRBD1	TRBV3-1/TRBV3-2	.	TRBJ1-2	CASSRDRGLGYTF	TGTGCCAGCAGCCGGGACAGGGGGCTTGGCTACACCTTC
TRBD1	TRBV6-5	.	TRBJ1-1	CASSYLGQGNTEAFF	TGTGCCAGCAGTTACTTGGGACAGGGGAACACTGAAGCTTTCTTT
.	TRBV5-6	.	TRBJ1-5	CASSLAAGALNQPQHF	TGTGCCAGCAGCTTGGCCGCAGGGGCCCTCAATCAGCCCCAGCATTTT
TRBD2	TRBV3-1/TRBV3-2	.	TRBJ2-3	CASSRTSGAPYF	TGTGCCAGCAGCCGGACTAGCGGGGCTCCGTATTTT
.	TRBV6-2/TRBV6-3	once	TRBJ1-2	CASSSGGPESNYGYTF	TGTGCCAGCAGTAGCGGCGGACCAGAGAGTAACTATGGCTACACCTTC
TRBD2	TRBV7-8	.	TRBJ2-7	CASSLTSGGAYEQYF	TGTGCCAGCAGCTTGACTAGCGGGGGGGCCTACGAGCAGTACTTC
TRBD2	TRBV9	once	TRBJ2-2	CASSVVVSGSTGELFF	TGTGCCAGCAGCGTAGTGGTTAGCGGGTCCACCGGGGAGCTGTTTTTT
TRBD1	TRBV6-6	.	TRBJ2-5	CASRSGTEETQYF	TGTGCCAGCAGGTCCGGGACAGAAGAGACCCAGTACTTC
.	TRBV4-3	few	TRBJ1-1	CASSQDRAGYGAFF	TGCGCCAGCAGCCAAGATCGGGCAGGGTATGGAGCTTTCTTT
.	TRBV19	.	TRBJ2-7	CASSTYRDTYEQYF	TGTGCCAGTAGTACCTACCGGGACACCTACGAGCAGTACTTC